The 25 T cell receptor beta chains listed next were all sequenced from one sample in a study of shared clonotypes between healthy human individuals. Profiled with immunoSEQ multiplex PCR; TCRdb holds only in-frame clones, not every one. In the table there are roughly 510,000 clones, about three quarters of which are singletons. The sample consisted of PBMCs. The receptors were sampled from a woman aged 40 to 50 in good health. Some clones in this sample may be carry-over from other donors' samples.

This sequence joins TRBV28 and TRBJ1-1; maybe TRBD1 (5 bases). The CDR3 is 12 amino acids. V lost 6 bases to trimming and J lost 7 bases, with 12 bases between them. Germline loops: CDR1 MDHEN, CDR2 SYDVKM. CDR3 DNA: TGTGCCAGCAGGAGGTTGGGGGGTGAAGCTTTCTTT. Translating it yields CASRRLGGEAFF.

This chain joins TRBV12-5 and TRBJ2-1, with unresolved D. Trimming removed 1 base at V and 5 bases at J, with 6 bases between. This CDR3 contains 13 residues. Germline V lookup: CDR1 LGHNT, CDR2 FRNRAP. The CDR3 is CASGLGLDNEQFF. In nucleotides, the CDR3 is TGTGCTAGTGGTTTGGGTCTAGACAATGAGCAGTTCTTC.

This clone was seen repeatedly, ten times or more. The rearrangement uses TRBV5-1 and TRBJ2-5; TRBD1 agrees at 8 bases. This CDR3 contains 14 residues. V shed 4 bases and J 5 bases; nucleotides not matched to a gene: 7. Per germline, CDR1 SGHRS and CDR2 YFSETQ. CDR3 region: CASSTQGARETQYF. In nucleotides, the CDR3 is TGCGCCAGCAGCACGCAGGGGGCGCGGGAGACCCAGTACTTC.

The CDR3 DNA reads TGCAGCGCTGGAGACAGGGACGGGGAGACCCAGTACTTC. The encoded protein is CSAGDRDGETQYF. V usage is TRBV29-1 and J usage is TRBJ2-5; 7 bases agree with TRBD1. This CDR3 contains 13 residues. Looked up from germline, CDR1 is SQVTM and CDR2 is ANQGSEA. Trimming at V came to 7 bases and at J to 5 bases, leaving 10 bases not matched to a gene.

The genes are TRBV7-3 and TRBJ2-3; 10 positions agree with TRBD2. The CDR3 runs to 16 residues. V was clipped by 1 base and J by 4 bases; unmatched bases: 5. The germline V gene encodes CDR1 SGHTA and CDR2 FQGTGA. CDR3 in amino acids: CASSLRVAGGADTQYF. The CDR3 DNA sequence: TGTGCCAGCAGCTTAAGGGTAGCGGGAGGTGCAGATACGCAGTATTTT.

The chain recombines TRBV29-1 with TRBJ2-1; 11 bases are shared with TRBD1. Germline V gives CDR1 SQVTM, CDR2 ANQGSEA. This CDR3 has 13 residues. Trimming removed 7 bases from V and 7 bases from J; junction bases left unmatched: 6. This CDR3 reads CSAGQGALNEQFF. The CDR3 DNA reads TGCAGCGCTGGACAGGGGGCTTTGAATGAGCAGTTCTTC.

The chain is built from TRBV5-1 and TRBJ1-1; D possibly corresponds to TRBD1 (5 bases). There are 15 residues in the CDR3. V was pared by 0 bases and J by 4 bases, with 13 bases between. Per germline, CDR1 SGHRS and CDR2 YFSETQ. This CDR3 is CASSLGEGLSTEAFF. The CDR3 nucleotides are TGCGCCAGCAGCTTGGGTGAGGGACTCAGCACTGAAGCTTTCTTT.

V gene TRBV6-4 combines with J gene TRBJ2-2; the match to TRBD1 covers 7 bases. CDR1 is MRHNA and CDR2 is SNTAGT in the germline V gene. The trim removed 3 bases at V and 0 bases at J, leaving 4 bases unmatched. CDR3 length equals 16 residues. Here the CDR3 DNA reads TGTGCCAGCAGTGAGGCCGGGACAGCGAACACCGGGGAGCTGTTTTTT. This encodes CASSEAGTANTGELFF.

The J gene is TRBJ1-5, the V gene TRBV5-4; D call uncertain. V lost 4 bases and J 5 bases, leaving 13 bases between the germline ends. This CDR3 comprises 14 residues. Germline CDR1 SGHNT, CDR2 YYREEE (reference sequence). In nucleotides, the CDR3 is TGTGCCAGCAGCGCTAGGCCGACTGATCAGCCCCAGCATTTT. This codes for CASSARPTDQPQHF.

This clone was seen a handful of times. At one boundary the junction diverges from the germline segment, which might be a read error. Within the sample, other DNA sequences also encode this same CDR3. The chain links TRBV28 to TRBJ1-2; perhaps TRBD1 as D (5 bases). CDR1 and CDR2 from the germline V gene are MDHEN and SYDVKM. The CDR3 length is 12 residues. The CDR3 bases are TGTGCCAGCGAGGGGAGCTCCTATGGCTATACCTTC. Its translation is CASEGSSYGYTF.

There are a few counts of this clone. The chain is built from TRBV18 and TRBJ1-2, with 7 bases fitting TRBD1. CDR1 KGHSH and CDR2 LQKENI come from the germline V gene. CDR3 length equals 14 residues. After removal of 3 bases from V and 5 bases from J, the junction contained 6 bases not matched to a gene. The CDR3 is CASSPRGQLYGYTF. DNA for the CDR3: TGTGCCAGCTCACCGAGGGGACAGCTTTATGGCTACACCTTC. Complete variable domain (other parts from reference TRBV18 and TRBJ1-2): NAGVMQNPRHLVRRRGQEARLRCSPMKGHSHVYWYRQLPEEGLKFMVYLQKENIIDESGMPKERFSAEFPKEGPSILRIQQVVRGDSAAYFCASSPRGQLYGYTFGSGTRLTVV.

The V gene is TRBV28, the J gene TRBJ1-5; 8 bases map to TRBD1. The CDR3 runs 14 residues. Germline loops: CDR1 MDHEN, CDR2 SYDVKM. J lost 6 bases, V lost 5 bases, and 6 bases had no gene match. The CDR3 reads CASSGGQASQPQHF. In DNA form, the CDR3 reads TGTGCCAGCAGTGGGGGACAGGCCAGTCAGCCCCAGCATTTT.

This chain connects TRBV4-1 to TRBJ2-7, with 7 bases fitting TRBD1. This CDR3 has 15 amino acids. Germline-derived CDR1 and CDR2 are MGHRA and YSYEKL. Germline trimming cut 3 bases from V and 3 bases from J; bases unmatched to any gene: 8. CDR3 protein: CASSQGITGVYEQYF. The CDR3 coding sequence is TGCGCCAGCAGCCAGGGTATTACAGGGGTCTACGAGCAGTACTTC.

The genes are TRBV30 and TRBJ1-6; no clear D. The CDR3 sequence is 13 residues long. V lost 1 base to trimming and J lost 9 bases, with 10 bases between them. The germline CDR1 and CDR2 sequences are GTSNPN and SVGIG (reference sequence). This CDR3 is CAWSAGRFSPLHF. Here the CDR3 DNA reads TGTGCCTGGAGTGCTGGGAGGTTTTCACCCCTCCACTTT. The full variable domain, in which reference TRBV30 and TRBJ1-6 provide the parts outside the CDR3, is SQTIHQWPATLVQPVGSPLSLECTVEGTSNPNLYWYRQAAGRGLQLLFYSVGIGQISSEVPQNLSASRPQDRQFILSSKKLLLSDSGFYLCAWSAGRFSPLHFGNGTRLTVT.

This clone was detected only once. V usage is TRBV9 and J usage is TRBJ2-7, with D maybe TRBD2 (6 bases). Germline CDR1 and CDR2: SGDLS and YYNGEE. V was shortened by 4 bases and J by 5 bases, with 19 bases between the two germline ends. The CDR3 extends over 15 amino acids. CDR3: CASSLGTPSVNEQYF. Written as DNA, the CDR3 is TGTGCCAGCAGCTTGGGGACTCCTTCGGTAAACGAGCAGTACTTC. Drawing the rest from reference TRBV9 and TRBJ2-7, the complete variable domain is DSGVTQTPKHLITATGQRVTLRCSPRSGDLSVYWYQQSLDQGLQFLIQYYNGEERAKGNILERFSAQQFPDLHSELNLSSLELGDSALYFCASSLGTPSVNEQYFGPGTRLTVT.

This chain joins TRBV7-9 and TRBJ1-1; tentatively, D is TRBD1 (6 bases). Germline assignment: CDR1 SEHNR and CDR2 FQNEAQ (reference sequence). The CDR3 contains 14 residues. Trimming shortened V by 1 base and J by 7 bases, and 13 bases separated the two germline ends. The CDR3 is CASSLGGGGYEAFF. CDR3 nucleotides: TGTGCCAGCAGCTTAGGCGGCGGGGGCTATGAAGCTTTCTTT.

The chain links TRBV2 to TRBJ2-3, with 7 bases identical to TRBD2. This CDR3 spans 14 amino acids. Germline values: CDR1 SNHLY, CDR2 FYNNEI. Trimming at V came to 4 bases and at J to 3 bases, leaving 4 bases not matched to a gene. The CDR3 loop is CASSVGLVTDTQYF. The CDR3 DNA sequence: TGTGCCAGCAGTGTAGGACTAGTGACAGATACGCAGTATTTT.

V usage is TRBV4-3 and J usage is TRBJ2-5, with 8 bases lining up with TRBD1. The J segment lost 5 bases and the V segment lost 0 bases, leaving 5 bases of the junction unmatched. CDR1 LGHNA and CDR2 YSLEER come from the germline V gene. CDR3 length equals 15 residues. CDR3 DNA: TGCGCCAGCAGCCAAGACCAGGGGGCGTTGGAGACCCAGTACTTC. This sequence encodes CASSQDQGALETQYF.

The chain joins TRBV5-4 to TRBJ1-4; no reliable D call. V lost 0 bases, J lost 8 bases, and 8 bases lay in between. Germline CDR1 SGHNT, CDR2 YYREEE (reference sequence). The CDR3 contains 13 residues. The CDR3 nucleotides are TGTGCCAGCAGCTTGGCAACAGAAGAAAAACTGTTTTTT. Translated, it gives CASSLATEEKLFF.

The V and J genes are TRBV7-2 and TRBJ2-1, with 8 bases lining up with TRBD2. Germline CDR1 and CDR2: SGHTA and FQGNSA. The CDR3 is 15 amino acids. The V and J ends lost 5 bases and 2 bases, in that order; junction bases with no gene match: 5. The CDR3 sequence is CASSLGLGAYNEQFF. CDR3 DNA: TGTGCCAGCAGCCTGGGACTAGGTGCCTACAATGAGCAGTTCTTC.

This clone was found once. The chain couples TRBV11-2 to TRBJ1-5; a possible D gene is TRBD1 (6 bases). The CDR3 is 13 amino acids. The germline V and J ends were trimmed by 5 bases and 5 bases, with 10 bases remaining between them. Germline assignment: CDR1 SGHAT and CDR2 FQNNGV. The CDR3 is CASSDNRDQPQHF. CDR3 DNA: TGTGCCAGCAGCGACAACAGGGATCAGCCCCAGCATTTT. Looking up the rest from reference TRBV11-2 and TRBJ1-5 gives the full variable domain: EAGVAQSPRYKIIEKRQSVAFWCNPISGHATLYWYQQILGQGPKLLIQFQNNGVVDDSQLPKDRFSAERLKGVDSTLKIQPAKLEDSAVYLCASSDNRDQPQHFGDGTRLSIL.

The chain carries TRBV4-1 and TRBJ2-7; a possible D gene is TRBD2 (7 bases). V shed 6 bases and J shed 2 bases, with 17 bases lying between them. Looked up from germline, CDR1 is MGHRA and CDR2 is YSYEKL. The CDR3 has 15 residues. CDR3 bases: TGCGCCAGCAGTATAAAGGGGGAGGGAACCTACGAGCAGTACTTC. Protein product: CASSIKGEGTYEQYF.

The CDR3 DNA sequence: TGTGCCAGCAGCGCCTGGGGGGGCGTCTCCTACAATGAGCAGTTCTTC. Its translation is CASSAWGGVSYNEQFF. The chain uses TRBV7-1 and TRBJ2-1, with D tentatively TRBD2 (7 bases). TRBV7-1 is identified as an open reading frame with a role that is uncertain. This CDR3 has 16 residues. V gave up 5 bases and J gave up 0 bases, with 14 bases separating them.

CDR3 sequence: CASSPRAGGYNEQFF. Here the CDR3 DNA reads TGTGCCAGCAGCCCCCGGGCGGGTGGTTACAATGAGCAGTTCTTC. The V call is TRBV6-6, the J call TRBJ2-1; perhaps TRBD2 as D (5 bases). This CDR3 has 15 residues. Germline CDR1 MNHNY, CDR2 SVGAGI (reference sequence). Between the trimmed V and J ends, which lost 6 bases and 4 bases, there was a span of 16 bases.

The chain uses TRBV30 and TRBJ2-3, with 11 bases fitting TRBD2. V shed 8 bases and J 4 bases; nucleotides not matched to a gene: 11. Germline V CDR1 and CDR2: GTSNPN, SVGIG (reference sequence). The CDR3 consists of 15 residues. The CDR3 sequence: CARGLAGGFADTQYF. CDR3 sequence (DNA): TGTGCCCGGGGTCTAGCGGGAGGCTTTGCAGATACGCAGTATTTT.